This T cell receptor beta chain was sequenced in a study of CD8+ T cells in alopecia areata. Study-wide points: Sequenced scalp T cells also include alphabeta T cells resident in normal skin.

This clone was seen a handful of times. What it binds is unknown. As the sequencing template, cDNA was produced by extracting RNA and reverse transcribing it. Assay used: immunoSEQ multiplex PCR; TCRdb lists only in-frame clones, some missing. The table has about 180,000 clones, about 63% seen once; the top ten hold 1.7%. Germline CDR1 reads SGHRS; CDR2 reads YFSETQ. V was pared by 0 bases and J by 2 bases, with 8 bases between. The CDR3 length is 15 residues. J is TRBJ2-2 and V is TRBV5-1; D may match TRBD1 or TRBD2 (5 bases each). The receptor was derived from a human donor with alopecia areata. The sequencing used CD4+ T cells sorted from blood, collected at week 0. CDR3 sequence (DNA): TGCGCCAGCAGCTTGGTTGGGACCAACACCGGGGAGCTGTTTTTT. It specifies CASSLVGTNTGELFF.